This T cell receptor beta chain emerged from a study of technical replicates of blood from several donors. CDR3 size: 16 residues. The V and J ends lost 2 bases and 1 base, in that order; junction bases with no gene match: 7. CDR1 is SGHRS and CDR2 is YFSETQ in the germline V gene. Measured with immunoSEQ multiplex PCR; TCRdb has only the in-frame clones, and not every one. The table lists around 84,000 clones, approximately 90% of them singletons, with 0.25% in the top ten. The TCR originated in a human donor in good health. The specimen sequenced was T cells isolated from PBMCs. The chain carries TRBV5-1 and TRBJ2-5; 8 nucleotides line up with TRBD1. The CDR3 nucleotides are TGCGCCAGCAGCTTAGGGACAGGTTTTCCCCAAGAGACCCAGTACTTC. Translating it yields CASSLGTGFPQETQYF.